This T cell receptor (beta chain) was sequenced for a study of cytomegalovirus exposure and HLA in healthy donors. Study-level points and caveats: Later analysis indicated greater clonal expansion among HLA-associated TCR beta chains than among equally common other chains. Accurate HLA-A and HLA-B prediction from TCR beta sequences was reported for most subjects. In a later analysis, a missense DCLRE1C variant was linked to TCR beta V- and J-gene trimming. In an earlier analysis, most TCR beta V segments were productive about 87% or about 30% of the time.

The PCR made use of 60 Vbeta and 13 Jbeta primers. The assay was immunoSEQ multiplex PCR, and TCRdb's table has in-frame clones only and misses some. The profile shows just over 150,000 clones, roughly 88% of them singletons. In the case of this clone: The antigen remains undetermined.

Germline V CDR1 and CDR2: ENHRY, SYGVKD. The CDR3 contains 15 residues. V shed 0 bases and J shed 9 bases, with 18 bases lying between them. Sequencing was done on a sample of PBMCs. This rearrangement joins TRBV10-3 to TRBJ2-7; the D gene is possibly TRBD2 (6 bases). This TCR derives from a man in his fifties or sixties in good health and CMV-seropositive. This CDR3 reads CAISESTRAGGWQYV. CDR3 DNA: TGTGCCATCAGTGAGTCGACTCGAGCCGGGGGTTGGCAGTACGTC.